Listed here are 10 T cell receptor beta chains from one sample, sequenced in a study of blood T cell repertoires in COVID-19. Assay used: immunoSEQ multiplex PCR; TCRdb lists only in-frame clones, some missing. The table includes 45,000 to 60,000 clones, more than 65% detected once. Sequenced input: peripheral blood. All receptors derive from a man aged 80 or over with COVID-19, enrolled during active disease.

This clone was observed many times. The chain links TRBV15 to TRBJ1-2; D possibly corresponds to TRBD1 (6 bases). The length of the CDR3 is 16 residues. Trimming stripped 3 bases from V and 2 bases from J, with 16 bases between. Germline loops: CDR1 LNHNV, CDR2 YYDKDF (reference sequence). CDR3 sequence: CATSSATTGLNYGYTF. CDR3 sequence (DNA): TGTGCCACCAGCAGCGCCACGACAGGTTTAAACTATGGCTACACCTTC.

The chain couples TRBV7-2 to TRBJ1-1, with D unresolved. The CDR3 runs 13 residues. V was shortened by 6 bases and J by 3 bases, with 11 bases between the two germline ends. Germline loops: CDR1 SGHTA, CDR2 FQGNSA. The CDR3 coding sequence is TGTGCCAGCAGACAGCTTTGGGACACTGAAGCTTTCTTT. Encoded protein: CASRQLWDTEAFF.

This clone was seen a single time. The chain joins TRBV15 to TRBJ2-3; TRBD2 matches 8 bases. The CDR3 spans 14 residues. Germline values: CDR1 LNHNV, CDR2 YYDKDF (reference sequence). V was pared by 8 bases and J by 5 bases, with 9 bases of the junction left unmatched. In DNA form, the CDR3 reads TGTGCCACCTCCTTAGCGGGGATCGTAGATACGCAGTATTTT. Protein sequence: CATSLAGIVDTQYF.

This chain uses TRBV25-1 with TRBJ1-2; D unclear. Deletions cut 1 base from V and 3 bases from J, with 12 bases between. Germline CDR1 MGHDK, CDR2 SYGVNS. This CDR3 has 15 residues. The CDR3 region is CASSEFPGSDYGYTF. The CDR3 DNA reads TGTGCCAGCAGTGAATTCCCGGGATCGGACTATGGCTACACCTTC.

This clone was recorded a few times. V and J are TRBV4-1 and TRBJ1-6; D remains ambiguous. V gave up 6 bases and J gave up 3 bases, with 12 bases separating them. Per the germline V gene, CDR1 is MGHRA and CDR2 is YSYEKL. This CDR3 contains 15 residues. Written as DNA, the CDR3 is TGCGCCAGCAGGTCCGGGTCCGACTATAATTCACCCCTCCACTTT. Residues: CASRSGSDYNSPLHF.

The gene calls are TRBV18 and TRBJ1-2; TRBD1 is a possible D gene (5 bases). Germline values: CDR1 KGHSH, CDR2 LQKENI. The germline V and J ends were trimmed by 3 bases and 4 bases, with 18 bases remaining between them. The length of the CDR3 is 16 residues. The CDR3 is CASSPTPGSQAYGYTF. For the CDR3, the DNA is TGTGCCAGCTCACCCACTCCCGGGTCACAGGCCTATGGCTACACCTTC. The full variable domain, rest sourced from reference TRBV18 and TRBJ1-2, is NAGVMQNPRHLVRRRGQEARLRCSPMKGHSHVYWYRQLPEEGLKFMVYLQKENIIDESGMPKERFSAEFPKEGPSILRIQQVVRGDSAAYFCASSPTPGSQAYGYTFGSGTRLTVV.

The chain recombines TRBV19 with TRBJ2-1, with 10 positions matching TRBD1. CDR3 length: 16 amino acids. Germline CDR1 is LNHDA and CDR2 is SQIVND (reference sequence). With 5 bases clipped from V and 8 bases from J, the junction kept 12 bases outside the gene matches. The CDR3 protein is CASSRRSDRGVDEQFF. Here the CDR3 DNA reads TGTGCCAGTAGTCGGCGCTCGGACAGGGGGGTGGATGAGCAGTTCTTC.

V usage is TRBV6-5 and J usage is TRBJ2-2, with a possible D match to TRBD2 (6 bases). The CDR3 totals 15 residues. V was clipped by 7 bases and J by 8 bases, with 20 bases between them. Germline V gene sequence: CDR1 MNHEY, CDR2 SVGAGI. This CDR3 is CASTGGVGVAGELFF. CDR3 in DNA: TGTGCCAGCACCGGAGGGGTCGGGGTCGCGGGGGAGCTGTTTTTT.

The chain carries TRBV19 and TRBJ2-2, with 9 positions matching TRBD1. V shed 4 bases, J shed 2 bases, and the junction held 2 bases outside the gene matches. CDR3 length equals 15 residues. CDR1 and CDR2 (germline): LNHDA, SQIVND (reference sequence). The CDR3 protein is CASSRQGVNTGELFF. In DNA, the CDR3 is TGTGCCAGTAGTAGACAGGGGGTTAACACCGGGGAGCTGTTTTTT.

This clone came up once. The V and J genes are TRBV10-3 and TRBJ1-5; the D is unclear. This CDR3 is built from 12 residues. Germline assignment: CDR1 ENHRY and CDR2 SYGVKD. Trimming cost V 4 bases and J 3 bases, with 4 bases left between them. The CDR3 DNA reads TGTGCCATCAGTGTTAACAATCAGCCCCAGCATTTT. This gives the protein CAISVNNQPQHF.